These 22 T cell receptor beta chains were sequenced from one sample in a study of blood T cell repertoires in COVID-19. Clones were sequenced by immunoSEQ multiplex PCR, and TCRdb holds only the in-frame ones, with some missing. The repertoire consists of approximately 280,000 clones, with around 85% occurring once and the leading ten covering approximately 11%. The sample was peripheral blood. All receptors come from a woman in her sixties or seventies with acute or convalescent COVID-19.

The V call is TRBV11-2, the J call TRBJ1-1; 7 bases map to TRBD1. In germline, CDR1 is SGHAT, CDR2 FQNNGV. The CDR3 is 13 amino acids. The V gene end was trimmed by 8 bases and the J gene end by 3 bases; junction bases not matched to a gene: 6. The CDR3, as DNA: TGTGCCAGCGCCTTCACAGGGGACACTGAAGCTTTCTTT. This codes for CASAFTGDTEAFF.

The rearrangement links TRBV18 to TRBJ2-7, with D hard to call. There are 15 residues in the CDR3. The V gene's germline CDR1 is KGHSH and CDR2 LQKENI. Trimming shortened V by 4 bases and J by 3 bases, and 16 bases separated the two germline ends. Here the CDR3 DNA reads TGTGCCAGCTCACGGCCCGCTTCAGGTGGCTACGAGCAGTACTTC. It encodes CASSRPASGGYEQYF.

V usage is TRBV7-9 and J usage is TRBJ2-5; 11 bases are shared with TRBD1. V trimming: 0 bases; J trimming: 10 bases; junction bases outside the gene matches: 7. Germline CDR1 SEHNR, CDR2 FQNEAQ (reference sequence). The CDR3 has 15 amino acids. The CDR3 sequence: CASSLANSGTGGQYF. The DNA of the CDR3 is TGTGCCAGCAGCTTAGCAAACTCCGGGACAGGGGGCCAGTACTTC.

This clone has a single count. The V gene is TRBV27, the J gene TRBJ1-1; D is undetermined. Germline V gives CDR1 MNHEY, CDR2 SMNVEV (reference sequence). Trimming pared 6 bases from V and 11 bases from J, leaving 19 bases between. This CDR3 spans 13 amino acids. In nucleotides, the CDR3 is TGTGCCAGCAGAATTGGAATTATCGGGGTCGCTTTCTTT. Translated: CASRIGIIGVAFF.

This chain joins TRBV3-1 (or the pseudogene TRBV3-2) and TRBJ2-1; possible D gene TRBD1, 5 bases. The V end was cut by 5 bases, the J end by 1 base, with 15 bases between. The CDR3 sequence is 16 residues long. The V gene's germline CDR1 is LGHDT and CDR2 YNNKEL (reference sequence). DNA for the CDR3: TGTGCCAGCAGCAGTAGGGGCCCTAGTTCCTACAATGAGCAGTTCTTC. Amino acid sequence: CASSSRGPSSYNEQFF.

This clone showed up just once. V is TRBV19 and J is TRBJ2-7; D is uncertain. V lost 4 bases, J lost 0 bases, and 10 bases lay in between. CDR1 LNHDA and CDR2 SQIVND come from the germline V gene (reference sequence). The CDR3 has 14 residues. This CDR3 reads CASSTRLSSYEQYF. The CDR3 region has the DNA TGTGCCAGTAGTACCCGTCTTAGCTCCTACGAGCAGTACTTC. The complete variable domain, with remaining parts taken from reference TRBV19 and TRBJ2-7, reads DGGITQSPKYLFRKEGQNVTLSCEQNLNHDAMYWYRQDPGQGLRLIYYSQIVNDFQKGDIAEGYSVSREKKESFPLTVTSAQKNPTAFYLCASSTRLSSYEQYFGPGTRLTVT.

The rearrangement uses TRBV6-5 and TRBJ1-1; perhaps TRBD1 as D (5 bases). Germline CDR1 MNHEY, CDR2 SVGAGI. The length of the CDR3 is 12 residues. V gave up 5 bases and J gave up 7 bases, with 11 bases separating them. In nucleotides, the CDR3 is TGTGCCAGCAGTCCAGGGCGGTTTGAAGCTTTCTTT. Protein product: CASSPGRFEAFF.

The chain links TRBV30 to TRBJ1-1; no clear D. Germline V CDR1 and CDR2: GTSNPN, SVGIG (reference sequence). This CDR3 contains 13 residues. V lost 2 bases and J lost 6, with 13 bases in between. CDR3 nucleotides: TGTGCCTGGAGTTCTGACTTAGGCGCTGAAGCTTTCTTT. Amino acid sequence: CAWSSDLGAEAFF.

The chain recombines TRBV2 with TRBJ2-3; 7 nucleotides match TRBD2. J was trimmed by 13 bases and V by 6 bases; bases with no gene match: 10. Per the germline V gene, CDR1 is SNHLY and CDR2 is FYNNEI. The CDR3 totals 12 residues. CDR3 sequence: CASRSDGGWEYF. CDR3 nucleotides: TGTGCCAGCAGATCCGACGGGGGGTGGGAGTATTTT.

This clone showed up just a few times. The gene calls are TRBV6-5 and TRBJ2-3; 11 bases are shared with TRBD2. Trimming cost V 1 base and J 6 bases; bases outside gene matches: 3. There are 15 residues in the CDR3. CDR1 MNHEY and CDR2 SVGAGI come from the germline V gene. CDR3 in DNA: TGTGCCAGCAGTTACTGGGCTAGCGGGGGGGATACGCAGTATTTT. This encodes CASSYWASGGDTQYF.

This clone was observed a single time. The chain has TRBV6-2 or TRBV6-3 and TRBJ1-2; 10 bases map to TRBD1. V shed 6 bases, J shed 4 bases, and the junction held 2 bases outside the gene matches. The germline V gene encodes CDR1 MNHEY and CDR2 SVGEGT. The CDR3 has 13 amino acids. The CDR3 coding sequence is TGTGCCAGCAGCTGGGACAGGGGCTATGGCTACACCTTC. This translates into CASSWDRGYGYTF.

This sequence joins TRBV3-1 (or the pseudogene TRBV3-2) and TRBJ2-7; perhaps TRBD1 as D (5 bases). The CDR3 is 14 amino acids. The V end was cut by 4 bases, the J end by 0 bases, with 10 bases between. Germline V CDR1 and CDR2: LGHDT, YNNKEL (reference sequence). CDR3 DNA sequence: TGTGCCAGCAGCCTGTCTAGGGGCTCCTACGAGCAGTACTTC. It yields the protein CASSLSRGSYEQYF.

This chain joins TRBV18 and TRBJ2-7; 7 positions match TRBD2. The junction had 7 bases not matched to a gene; V was cut back by 4 bases and J by 4 bases. CDR3 size: 14 residues. Germline values: CDR1 KGHSH, CDR2 LQKENI. CDR3 bases: TGTGCCAGCTCACGGGGCGGGGGTATGTACGAGCAGTACTTC. It specifies CASSRGGGMYEQYF. The full variable domain, its missing parts supplied by reference TRBV18 and TRBJ2-7, is NAGVMQNPRHLVRRRGQEARLRCSPMKGHSHVYWYRQLPEEGLKFMVYLQKENIIDESGMPKERFSAEFPKEGPSILRIQQVVRGDSAAYFCASSRGGGMYEQYFGPGTRLTVT.

V usage is TRBV2 and J usage is TRBJ1-3; TRBD1 aligns across 8 bases. Germline V lookup: CDR1 SNHLY, CDR2 FYNNEI. J was trimmed by 0 bases and V by 8 bases; bases with no gene match: 9. This CDR3 is 16 amino acids long. This CDR3 reads CASSGQGLISGNTIYF. The CDR3 bases are TGTGCCAGCTCTGGACAGGGCCTCATCTCTGGAAACACCATATATTTT.

The chain employs TRBV4-1 and TRBJ2-1, with 8 bases aligning to TRBD1. With V trimmed by 3 bases and J by 8 bases, 6 bases remained unmatched. The CDR3 is 14 residues long. In germline, CDR1 is MGHRA, CDR2 YSYEKL. CDR3 residues: CASSQGDRNYEQFF. The CDR3 coding sequence is TGCGCCAGCAGCCAGGGGGACAGGAACTATGAGCAGTTCTTC.

V gene TRBV5-1 combines with J gene TRBJ1-6; 7 positions agree with TRBD1. Trimming took 0 bases from V and 7 from J; bases not matched to a gene: 4. Germline CDR1 is SGHRS and CDR2 is YFSETQ. The CDR3 length is 15 residues. The CDR3 DNA is TGCGCCAGCAGCTTGGAGGGGGCCTCAAATTCACCCCTCCACTTT. Protein sequence: CASSLEGASNSPLHF. The whole variable domain, remainder taken from reference TRBV5-1 and TRBJ1-6, is KAGVTQTPRYLIKTRGQQVTLSCSPISGHRSVSWYQQTPGQGLQFLFEYFSETQRNKGNFPGRFSGRQFSNSRSEMNVSTLELGDSALYLCASSLEGASNSPLHFGNGTRLTVT.

The gene calls are TRBV5-1 and TRBJ1-1; TRBD1 might be the D (5 bases). CDR3 length: 13 residues. Trimming removed 7 bases from V and 0 bases from J, with 10 bases in between. Germline lookup yields CDR1 SGHRS and CDR2 YFSETQ. CDR3 region: CASRDSMNTEAFF. The CDR3 bases are TGCGCCAGCCGGGACTCGATGAACACTGAAGCTTTCTTT.

The chain couples TRBV7-3 to TRBJ2-5, with TRBD2 matching 9 bases. CDR1 SGHTA and CDR2 FQGTGA come from the germline V gene. The CDR3 consists of 15 residues. V gave up 5 bases and J gave up 4 bases; unmatched junction bases: 8. The CDR3 reads CASSAGGPQGETQYF. CDR3 DNA sequence: TGTGCCAGCAGCGCGGGGGGGCCCCAGGGAGAGACCCAGTACTTC.

The sample holds a few counts of this clone. V and J are TRBV19 and TRBJ1-1; D unclear. V lost 10 bases to trimming and J lost 6 bases, with 15 bases between them. The CDR3 covers 12 residues. Germline-derived CDR1 and CDR2 are LNHDA and SQIVND (reference sequence). CDR3 sequence reads: CATTGMKAEAFF. CDR3 DNA sequence: TGTGCCACCACCGGGATGAAAGCTGAAGCTTTCTTT. The full variable domain, with the rest looked up from reference TRBV19 and TRBJ1-1, is DGGITQSPKYLFRKEGQNVTLSCEQNLNHDAMYWYRQDPGQGLRLIYYSQIVNDFQKGDIAEGYSVSREKKESFPLTVTSAQKNPTAFYLCATTGMKAEAFFGQGTRLTVV.

The chain recombines TRBV3-1 (or the pseudogene TRBV3-2) with TRBJ2-7, with 12 nucleotides matching TRBD2. From germline, CDR1 is LGHDT and CDR2 YNNKEL (reference sequence). This CDR3 has 16 residues. V gave up 2 bases and J gave up 4 bases; unmatched junction bases: 6. CDR3 in DNA: TGTGCCAGCAGCCAAAAAAGGACTAGCGGGATATACGAGCAGTACTTC. Translation gives CASSQKRTSGIYEQYF.

The chain carries TRBV30 and TRBJ1-1, with TRBD1 matching over 7 bases. The CDR3 loop spans 14 amino acids. Germline CDR1 is GTSNPN and CDR2 is SVGIG (reference sequence). Trimming at V came to 1 base and at J to 0 bases, leaving 2 bases not matched to a gene. Here the CDR3 DNA reads TGTGCCTGGAGTGAAGGGGGCTTGAACACTGAAGCTTTCTTT. This gives the protein CAWSEGGLNTEAFF.

This chain links TRBV30 with TRBJ2-5; D is ambiguous. The germline V gene has CDR1 GTSNPN and CDR2 SVGIG (reference sequence). The CDR3 sequence is 11 residues long. V was pared by 0 bases and J by 4 bases, with 3 bases between. CDR3 DNA: TGTGCCTGGAGTGTACTAGAGACCCAGTACTTC. This sequence encodes CAWSVLETQYF.